The 16 T cell receptor beta chains presented below share a single source sample, sequenced in a study of cytomegalovirus exposure and HLA in healthy donors. 60 Vbeta and 13 Jbeta primers were used in PCR. This table comes from immunoSEQ multiplex PCR, and its TCRdb copy is limited to in-frame clones, with some not included. The data show around 190,000 clones, with 70% to 80% seen just once and roughly 1.6% held by the top ten. Specimen: PBMCs. Source of these receptors: a woman aged 50 to 60 in good health and CMV-seronegative.

The rearrangement joins TRBV19 to TRBJ2-3; D call uncertain. CDR3 length equals 15 residues. CDR1 and CDR2 from the germline V gene are LNHDA and SQIVND (reference sequence). V was clipped by 3 bases and J by 0 bases, with 10 bases between them. CDR3 sequence: CASSMRILSTDTQYF. CDR3 nucleotide sequence: TGTGCCAGTAGTATGAGGATTCTTAGCACAGATACGCAGTATTTT.

The chain is built from TRBV7-2 and TRBJ2-1, with 10 bases that match TRBD2. J gave up 3 bases and V 5 bases, and 7 bases lay outside the gene matches. There are 16 residues in the CDR3. CDR1 and CDR2 from the germline V gene are SGHTA and FQGNSA. The CDR3 DNA sequence: TGTGCCAGCAGCCTGCCCGGACTAGCGGTCTACAATGAGCAGTTCTTC. It codes for CASSLPGLAVYNEQFF.

The gene calls are TRBV2 and TRBJ2-3; D unclear. V was cut by 6 bases and J by 2 bases, with 9 bases left in between. The germline V gene has CDR1 SNHLY and CDR2 FYNNEI. The CDR3 extends over 13 amino acids. This CDR3 is CASRTQLTDTQYF. The CDR3 DNA sequence: TGTGCCAGCAGGACACAACTCACAGATACGCAGTATTTT.

This chain links TRBV4-2 with TRBJ2-7; 9 positions match TRBD1. Germline CDR1 reads LGHNA; CDR2 reads YNFKEQ. J gave up 6 bases and V 4 bases, and 13 bases lay outside the gene matches. CDR3 length: 16 amino acids. The DNA of the CDR3 is TGTGCCAGCAGCCTAGTTCTTCGGGGACAGGGTTCCGAGCAGTACTTC. It is translated as CASSLVLRGQGSEQYF.

The chain employs TRBV7-2 and TRBJ2-7; possibly TRBD2 for D (6 bases). The CDR3 covers 15 residues. The germline gives CDR1 SGHTA, CDR2 FQGNSA. Trimming stripped 5 bases from V and 2 bases from J, with 16 bases between. This chain's CDR3 is CASSPSSSGPYEQYF. The CDR3 nucleotides read TGTGCCAGCAGCCCCAGTAGTAGCGGACCCTACGAGCAGTACTTC.

This chain uses TRBV7-9 with TRBJ2-7; D not certain. Germline V gene lookup returns CDR1 SEHNR and CDR2 FQNEAQ (reference sequence). Between the trimmed V and J ends, which lost 5 bases and 9 bases, there was a span of 14 bases. The length of the CDR3 is 12 residues. In DNA, the CDR3 is TGTGCCAGCAGCGAAGACCCTCGCGGGCAGTACTTC. It translates to CASSEDPRGQYF. Full variable domain (rest looked up from reference TRBV7-9 and TRBJ2-7): DTGVSQNPRHKITKRGQNVTFRCDPISEHNRLYWYRQTLGQGPEFLTYFQNEAQLEKSRLLSDRFSAERPKGSFSTLEIQRTEQGDSAMYLCASSEDPRGQYFGPGTRLTVT.

For the CDR3, the DNA is TGTGCCAGCAGCTTAGCGGGGCGGAAGGGCAGGAGCGGGGGGATAAGAGCGGGGCAGTACTTC. Amino acid sequence: CASSLAGRKGRSGGIRAGQYF. The V and J genes are TRBV7-2 and TRBJ2-7; the match to TRBD2 covers 9 bases. Unmatched junction bases numbered 27, after V lost 0 bases and J lost 9 bases. Germline loops: CDR1 SGHTA, CDR2 FQGNSA. The CDR3 loop spans 21 amino acids.

The chain employs TRBV7-2 and TRBJ1-2; 9 nucleotides line up with TRBD1. CDR1 and CDR2 from the germline V gene are SGHTA and FQGNSA. The length of the CDR3 is 15 residues. Trimming at V came to 5 bases and at J to 7 bases, leaving 11 bases not matched to a gene. CDR3 loop: CASSPRTGQGVGYTF. CDR3 DNA sequence: TGTGCCAGCAGCCCGCGCACGGGACAGGGAGTTGGCTACACCTTC.

On this clone: Other DNA sequences within the sample encode an identical CDR3. V is TRBV7-9 and J is TRBJ1-1, with D hard to call. Germline lookup yields CDR1 SEHNR and CDR2 FQNEAQ (reference sequence). Trimming cost V 1 base and J 1 base, with 7 bases left between them. CDR3 size: 14 residues. The CDR3, as DNA: TGTGCCAGCAGCTTAGGAGGCCCGAACACTGAAGCTTTCTTT. This translates into CASSLGGPNTEAFF.

V usage is TRBV9 and J usage is TRBJ2-2, with 7 positions matching TRBD1. The trim removed 0 bases at V and 6 bases at J, leaving 2 bases unmatched. Germline V lookup: CDR1 SGDLS, CDR2 YYNGEE. The CDR3 has 14 residues. The CDR3 nucleotides read TGTGCCAGCAGCGTAGTAGGGGGCCCCGGGGAGCTGTTTTTT. Translation: CASSVVGGPGELFF.

The V and J genes are TRBV28 and TRBJ2-7; D unclear. Trimming left V 5 bases short and J 3 bases short, with 8 bases between. This CDR3 has 12 amino acids. Germline CDR1 is MDHEN and CDR2 is SYDVKM. The CDR3 nucleotides read TGTGCCAGCAGTCTCCCTAACTACGAGCAGTACTTC. Protein: CASSLPNYEQYF.

The rearrangement joins TRBV9 to TRBJ1-1; no clear D. Germline V lookup: CDR1 SGDLS, CDR2 YYNGEE. V was shortened by 3 bases and J by 5 bases, with 14 bases between the two germline ends. The length of the CDR3 is 14 residues. This CDR3 is CASSARASGTEAFF. CDR3 bases: TGTGCCAGCAGCGCAAGGGCCTCGGGGACTGAAGCTTTCTTT.

The chain carries TRBV27 and TRBJ2-7; possible D gene TRBD1, 6 bases. CDR1 is MNHEY, CDR2 SMNVEV, per germline (reference sequence). Trimming left V 8 bases short and J 5 bases short, with 7 bases between. There are 10 residues in the CDR3. CDR3 DNA: TGTGCCAGCGGGGACAACGAGCAGTACTTC. Amino acids: CASGDNEQYF.

The chain carries TRBV7-9 and TRBJ1-3; D is uncertain. Trimming removed 1 base from V and 0 bases from J, with 7 bases in between. CDR3 length: 15 residues. Germline loops: CDR1 SEHNR, CDR2 FQNEAQ (reference sequence). The CDR3 spells CASSLGPNSGNTIYF. CDR3 DNA: TGTGCCAGCAGCTTAGGGCCGAACTCTGGAAACACCATATATTTT.

The rearrangement joins TRBV7-2 to TRBJ1-1; TRBD1 matches 9 bases. The V gene's germline CDR1 is SGHTA and CDR2 FQGNSA. Trimming took 5 bases from V and 2 from J; bases not matched to a gene: 6. The CDR3 has 15 residues. DNA for the CDR3: TGTGCCAGCAGCCTCCGGGGACAGGGCAACACTGAAGCTTTCTTT. Its protein is CASSLRGQGNTEAFF.

The chain employs TRBV7-6 and TRBJ2-3; D is possibly TRBD2 (6 bases). Trimming shortened V by 5 bases and J by 0 bases, and 18 bases separated the two germline ends. Germline CDR1 reads SGHVS; CDR2 reads FNYEAQ. CDR3 size: 17 residues. The CDR3 is CASSAKAGTSSTDTQYF. The DNA of the CDR3 is TGTGCCAGCAGCGCTAAGGCGGGAACAAGCAGCACAGATACGCAGTATTTT. The entire variable domain, with the rest obtained from reference TRBV7-6 and TRBJ2-3, is as follows: GAGVSQSPRYKVTKRGQDVALRCDPISGHVSLYWYRQALGQGPEFLTYFNYEAQQDKSGLPNDRFSAERPEGSISTLTIQRTEQRDSAMYRCASSAKAGTSSTDTQYFGPGTRLTVL.